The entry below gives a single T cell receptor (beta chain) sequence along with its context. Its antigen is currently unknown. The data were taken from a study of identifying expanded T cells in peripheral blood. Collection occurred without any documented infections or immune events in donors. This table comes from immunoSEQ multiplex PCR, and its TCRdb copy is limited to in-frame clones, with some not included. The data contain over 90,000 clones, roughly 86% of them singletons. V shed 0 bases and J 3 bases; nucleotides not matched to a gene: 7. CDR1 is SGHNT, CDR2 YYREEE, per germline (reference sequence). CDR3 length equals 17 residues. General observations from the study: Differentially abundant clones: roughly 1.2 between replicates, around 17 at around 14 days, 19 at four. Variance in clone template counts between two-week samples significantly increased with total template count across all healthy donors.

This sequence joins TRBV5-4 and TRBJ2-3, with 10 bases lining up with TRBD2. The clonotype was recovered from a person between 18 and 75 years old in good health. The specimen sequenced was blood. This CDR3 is CASSLGQSGGATDTQYF. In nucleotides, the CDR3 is TGTGCCAGCAGCTTGGGGCAGAGCGGGGGGGCAACAGATACGCAGTATTTT.